This TCR beta chain was retrieved from a study of blood T cell repertoires in COVID-19. Study details: In each case, the material was cDNA or gDNA derived from T cells, B-cell-depleted T cells, or PBMCs.

V shed 4 bases and J 0 bases; nucleotides not matched to a gene: 7. Germline CDR1 reads LGHDT; CDR2 reads YNNKEL (reference sequence). The CDR3 has 18 residues. TCRdb keeps only in-frame clones here, not all; method: immunoSEQ multiplex PCR. The table has 50,000 to 80,000 clones, approximately 92% seen once. The sequencing sample was made of peripheral blood. The gene calls are TRBV3-1 (or the pseudogene TRBV3-2) and TRBJ2-3; 13 bases are a match to TRBD2. The receptor was isolated from a woman older than 75 with active COVID-19. CDR3 nucleotide sequence: TGTGCCAGCAGCCCCCGGACTAGCGGGAGTCCTAGCACAGATACGCAGTATTTT. This encodes CASSPRTSGSPSTDTQYF.